These T cell receptor beta chains were read from a single sample in a study of metastatic and nonmetastatic thyroid tumors. Via MiXCR, TCRdb re-called the PCR reads. The sample has 30,000 to 40,000 clones, over 25% seen once; the top ten hold 6.5% to 9%. The sample consisted of blood. These receptors were taken from a female donor with papillary thyroid cancer or a benign thyroid nodule (not recorded which). Some clones in this sample may be carry-over from other donors' samples. Each CDR3 is given without its conserved first and last residue. Each record gives: CDR3 protein, J gene, V gene, CDR3 length.

CDR3 protein: ASSRDSYGYT
J gene: TRBJ1-2
V gene: TRBV11-3
CDR3 length: 10

CDR3 protein: SAPHYGYT
J gene: TRBJ1-2
V gene: TRBV20-1
CDR3 length: 8

CDR3 protein: ASSTGYEQY
J gene: TRBJ2-7
V gene: TRBV7-2
CDR3 length: 9

CDR3 protein: ACAYRVEPLH
J gene: TRBJ1-6
V gene: TRBV6-1
CDR3 length: 10

CDR3 protein: ASSFWGQGSRYEQY
J gene: TRBJ2-7
V gene: TRBV7-2
CDR3 length: 14

CDR3 protein: ASSQDTTGNYGYT
J gene: TRBJ1-2
V gene: TRBV4-1
CDR3 length: 13

CDR3 protein: ASSSYDRSKGHEQF
J gene: TRBJ2-1
V gene: TRBV27
CDR3 length: 14

CDR3 protein: SARPGTSSYEQY
J gene: TRBJ2-7
V gene: TRBV20-1
CDR3 length: 12

CDR3 protein: ASSYLNEQF
J gene: TRBJ2-1
V gene: TRBV6-2/TRBV6-3
CDR3 length: 9

CDR3 protein: ASSHTETQY
J gene: TRBJ2-5
V gene: TRBV14
CDR3 length: 9

CDR3 protein: ASSPTPGQVVSYEQY
J gene: TRBJ2-7
V gene: TRBV4-3
CDR3 length: 15

CDR3 protein: ASSLAVPLAVGKQETQY
J gene: TRBJ2-5
V gene: TRBV12-3/TRBV12-4
CDR3 length: 17

CDR3 protein: ASSLVSWDTDTQY
J gene: TRBJ2-3
V gene: TRBV11-2
CDR3 length: 13

CDR3 protein: ASSESDKLHSGANVLT
J gene: TRBJ2-6
V gene: TRBV10-2
CDR3 length: 16

CDR3 protein: ASSATPYWTDTQY
J gene: TRBJ2-3
V gene: TRBV2
CDR3 length: 13

CDR3 protein: ASSPKLAENTGELF
J gene: TRBJ2-2
V gene: TRBV3-1
CDR3 length: 14

CDR3 protein: ASSGRLAGESTDTQY
J gene: TRBJ2-3
V gene: TRBV6-1
CDR3 length: 15

CDR3 protein: ASNPTGRANYGYT
J gene: TRBJ1-2
V gene: TRBV28
CDR3 length: 13

CDR3 protein: SASPFQGDPYEQY
J gene: TRBJ2-7
V gene: TRBV20-1
CDR3 length: 13

CDR3 protein: ASRPGELYNSPLH
J gene: TRBJ1-6
V gene: TRBV5-1
CDR3 length: 13

CDR3 protein: SAPGRIDKQY
J gene: TRBJ2-3
V gene: TRBV20-1
CDR3 length: 10

CDR3 protein: ASSYLGLAGVEATDTQY
J gene: TRBJ2-3
V gene: TRBV23-1
CDR3 length: 17

CDR3 protein: ASSPGTGDEKLF
J gene: TRBJ1-4
V gene: TRBV6-4
CDR3 length: 12

CDR3 protein: SASPRDPLGKIQY
J gene: TRBJ2-4
V gene: TRBV20-1
CDR3 length: 13

CDR3 protein: ASRRSSEAF
J gene: TRBJ1-1
V gene: TRBV3-1
CDR3 length: 9

CDR3 protein: ASSVRDSNSYDQY
J gene: TRBJ2-7
V gene: TRBV6-1
CDR3 length: 13

CDR3 protein: ASSPLSGANVLT
J gene: TRBJ2-6
V gene: TRBV28
CDR3 length: 12

CDR3 protein: ASSTTDTQY
J gene: TRBJ2-3
V gene: TRBV5-1
CDR3 length: 9

CDR3 protein: SARVSAEYNEQF
J gene: TRBJ2-1
V gene: TRBV20-1
CDR3 length: 12

CDR3 protein: ASSYYLWGQGVNYGYT
J gene: TRBJ1-2
V gene: TRBV6-5
CDR3 length: 16

CDR3 protein: VSSEGVQLYEQY
J gene: TRBJ2-7
V gene: TRBV25-1
CDR3 length: 12

CDR3 protein: SASRGLGYEQY
J gene: TRBJ2-7
V gene: TRBV20-1
CDR3 length: 11

CDR3 protein: ASSLGDPRHGYT
J gene: TRBJ1-2
V gene: TRBV5-1
CDR3 length: 12

CDR3 protein: SVGPSDGYT
J gene: TRBJ1-2
V gene: TRBV29-1
CDR3 length: 9

CDR3 protein: VRGGLASSYEQY
J gene: TRBJ2-7
V gene: TRBV2
CDR3 length: 12

CDR3 protein: ASSIGFGGRETQY
J gene: TRBJ2-5
V gene: TRBV19
CDR3 length: 13

CDR3 protein: ASSEFRTLSTGELF
J gene: TRBJ2-2
V gene: TRBV6-4
CDR3 length: 14

CDR3 protein: ASSDLGYSLNTIY
J gene: TRBJ1-3
V gene: TRBV6-1
CDR3 length: 13

CDR3 protein: ASSPRNGDEQF
J gene: TRBJ2-1
V gene: TRBV18
CDR3 length: 11

CDR3 protein: ASSLGKIYGYT
J gene: TRBJ1-2
V gene: TRBV11-3
CDR3 length: 11

CDR3 protein: ASSYSGGMNTEAF
J gene: TRBJ1-1
V gene: TRBV6-5
CDR3 length: 13

CDR3 protein: ASSLSLDNEQF
J gene: TRBJ2-1
V gene: TRBV27
CDR3 length: 11

CDR3 protein: ASSQRYSSTDTQY
J gene: TRBJ2-3
V gene: TRBV16
CDR3 length: 13

CDR3 protein: ASSKTGQFNYGYT
J gene: TRBJ1-2
V gene: TRBV5-6
CDR3 length: 13

CDR3 protein: ASSSDEHS
J gene: TRBJ2-7
V gene: TRBV2
CDR3 length: 8

CDR3 protein: CATDPLTVITDAF
J gene: TRBJ1-1
V gene: TRBV20-1
CDR3 length: 13

CDR3 protein: ASTSEALRPQH
J gene: TRBJ1-5
V gene: TRBV12-3/TRBV12-4
CDR3 length: 11

CDR3 protein: ASSPIQGRNSPLH
J gene: TRBJ1-6
V gene: TRBV18
CDR3 length: 13